Reported below is one T cell receptor (beta chain). The PCR made use of 60 Vbeta and 13 Jbeta primers. Libraries were prepared by immunoSEQ multiplex PCR; TCRdb keeps only in-frame clonotypes and omits some of them. Of 230,000 or so clones in the sample, over 90% were seen once. The data derive from a study of cytomegalovirus exposure and HLA in healthy donors. CDR3 length equals 18 residues. The germline CDR1 and CDR2 sequences are SGHDT and YYEEEE. After removal of 7 bases from V and 7 bases from J, the junction contained 21 bases not matched to a gene. The sequencing input was PBMCs. The origin of this receptor is a girl aged 2-10 years in good health and CMV-seronegative. The chain joins TRBV5-6 to TRBJ2-1; 9 bases match TRBD2. CDR3 coding DNA: TGTGCCAGCGAACGGGTGATTGGCGGGAGGGGGGCCGGGAATGAGCAGTTCTTC. It translates to CASERVIGGRGAGNEQFF.